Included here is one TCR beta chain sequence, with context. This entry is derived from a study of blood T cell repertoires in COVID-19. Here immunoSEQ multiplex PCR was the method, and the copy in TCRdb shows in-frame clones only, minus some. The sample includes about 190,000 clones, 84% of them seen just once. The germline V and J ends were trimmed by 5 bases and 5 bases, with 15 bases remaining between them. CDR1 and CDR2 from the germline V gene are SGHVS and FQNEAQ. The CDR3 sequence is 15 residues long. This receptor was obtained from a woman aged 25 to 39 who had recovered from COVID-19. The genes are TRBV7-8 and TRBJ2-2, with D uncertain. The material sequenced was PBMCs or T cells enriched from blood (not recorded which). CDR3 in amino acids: CASSAREFVTGELFF. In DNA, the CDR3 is TGTGCCAGCAGCGCCCGCGAGTTTGTAACCGGGGAGCTGTTTTTT.